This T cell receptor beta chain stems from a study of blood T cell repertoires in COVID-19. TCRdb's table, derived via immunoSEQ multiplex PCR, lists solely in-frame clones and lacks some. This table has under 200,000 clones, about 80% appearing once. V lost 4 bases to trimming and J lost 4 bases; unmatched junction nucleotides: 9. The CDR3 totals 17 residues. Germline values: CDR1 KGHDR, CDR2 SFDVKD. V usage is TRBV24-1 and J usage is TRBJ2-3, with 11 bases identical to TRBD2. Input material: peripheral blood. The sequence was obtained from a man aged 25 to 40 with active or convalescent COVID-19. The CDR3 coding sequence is TGTGCCACCAGTGACATAGGACTAGCGGGCGTTCCAGATACGCAGTATTTT. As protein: CATSDIGLAGVPDTQYF.